This TCR beta chain was obtained from a study of blood T cell repertoires in COVID-19. Study-level background: PBMCs, B-cell-depleted T cells, or T cells provided the cDNA or gDNA that made up the material.

Per the original data handling: The assay estimated nucleated cells by amplifying reference gene primers. The assay was immunoSEQ multiplex PCR, and TCRdb's table has in-frame clones only and misses some. The V and J calls and clone size were taken over from that table, and D and trimming were inferred from the DNA. The repertoire holds about 190,000 clones, with approximately 90% as singletons. Germline lookup yields CDR1 MDHEN and CDR2 SYDVKM. V was clipped by 6 bases and J by 3 bases, with 6 bases between them. The CDR3 contains 11 residues. The chain joins TRBV28 to TRBJ2-7; D is ambiguous. The origin of this receptor is a woman aged 40 to 50 who had recovered from COVID-19. Material for sequencing was peripheral blood. The CDR3 DNA follows: TGTGCCAGCAGCCCTTACTACGAGCAGTACTTC. It is translated as CASSPYYEQYF.